One and the same sample provided the 18 T cell receptor beta chains below, sequenced in a study of blood T cell repertoires in COVID-19. Measured with immunoSEQ multiplex PCR; TCRdb has only the in-frame clones, and not every one. The sample yields about 180,000 clones, about 91% seen once. What was sequenced was peripheral blood. The receptors shown here come from a woman aged 30 to 39 with acute or convalescent COVID-19.

The chain joins TRBV4-2 to TRBJ1-1; TRBD1 aligns across 7 bases. CDR3 size: 15 residues. Germline assignment: CDR1 LGHNA and CDR2 YNFKEQ. The V and J ends lost 1 base and 5 bases, in that order; junction bases with no gene match: 7. The CDR3 sequence is CASSQVTQGKTEAFF. The CDR3 nucleotides are TGTGCCAGCAGCCAAGTGACACAGGGGAAGACTGAAGCTTTCTTT.

The rearrangement uses TRBV30 and TRBJ2-1; perhaps TRBD1 as D (6 bases). The CDR3 sequence is 13 residues long. In germline, CDR1 is GTSNPN, CDR2 SVGIG (reference sequence). Trimming removed 2 bases at V and 5 bases at J, with 10 bases between. The CDR3 sequence is CAWSQGRNNEQFF. CDR3 DNA: TGTGCCTGGAGTCAGGGGCGAAACAATGAGCAGTTCTTC.

The chain recombines TRBV24-1 with TRBJ2-1, with D perhaps matching TRBD2 (6 bases). Trimming pared 9 bases from V and 7 bases from J, leaving 21 bases between. CDR1 and CDR2 from the germline V gene are KGHDR and SFDVKD. The CDR3 consists of 15 residues. The CDR3 DNA follows: TGTGCCACCTCGAGGAGGGAGACAGTGAGGAATGAGCAGTTCTTC. Translation gives CATSRRETVRNEQFF.

The chain links TRBV5-1 to TRBJ1-3; D gene uncertain. Germline values: CDR1 SGHRS, CDR2 YFSETQ. The CDR3 length is 14 residues. The V end lost 2 bases, the J end lost 7 bases, and 13 bases lay between the germline ends. This CDR3 reads CASSLGGVLNTIYF. As DNA, the CDR3 is TGCGCCAGCAGCTTAGGCGGTGTGCTGAACACCATATATTTT.

This clone was counted once. The V gene is TRBV6-5, the J gene TRBJ2-5; maybe TRBD2 (6 bases). Trimming shortened V by 10 bases and J by 5 bases, and 17 bases separated the two germline ends. The CDR3 contains 13 residues. The V gene's germline CDR1 is MNHEY and CDR2 SVGAGI. The CDR3 nucleotides are TGTGCCATCTCCAGAGCGGGCGGTGAGACCCAGTACTTC. This encodes CAISRAGGETQYF.

Note on this clone: At the DNA level, this CDR3 is encoded by other sequences in the same sample as well. This rearrangement joins TRBV5-4 to TRBJ1-1, with TRBD1 as a possible D gene (6 bases). The CDR3 has 13 amino acids. V lost 2 bases to trimming and J lost 3 bases, with 8 bases between them. Germline V CDR1 and CDR2: SGHNT, YYREEE (reference sequence). This CDR3 reads CASSLGGDTEAFF. The CDR3 region has the DNA TGTGCCAGCAGCTTAGGGGGGGACACTGAAGCTTTCTTT.

This rearrangement joins TRBV27 to TRBJ2-7; 10 nucleotides line up with TRBD2. The CDR3 covers 15 residues. V lost 3 bases and J lost 3; bases outside the gene matches: 5. Germline CDR1 MNHEY, CDR2 SMNVEV (reference sequence). CDR3 in amino acids: CASSLRLAGFYEQYF. The CDR3 nucleotides are TGTGCCAGCAGTTTGCGACTAGCGGGTTTCTACGAGCAGTACTTC.

V gene TRBV15 combines with J gene TRBJ1-3; tentatively, D is TRBD1 (6 bases). The germline gives CDR1 LNHNV, CDR2 YYDKDF (reference sequence). CDR3 length: 15 residues. The V end was cut by 1 base, the J end by 7 bases, with 14 bases between. The CDR3 sequence: CATSRAGTPGNTIYF. DNA for the CDR3: TGTGCCACCAGCAGAGCAGGGACACCGGGTAACACCATATATTTT.

The chain is built from TRBV2 and TRBJ1-5; D is unclear. The CDR3 has 11 amino acids. Germline-derived CDR1 and CDR2 are SNHLY and FYNNEI. Trimming pared 6 bases from V and 4 bases from J, leaving 4 bases between. The CDR3 region has the DNA TGTGCCAGCAGCTTAAATCAGCCCCAGCATTTT. Its protein is CASSLNQPQHF.

The V and J genes are TRBV3-1 (or the pseudogene TRBV3-2) and TRBJ2-1; TRBD2 might be the D (6 bases). CDR1 LGHDT and CDR2 YNNKEL come from the germline V gene (reference sequence). V shed 4 bases and J shed 10 bases, with 11 bases lying between them. This CDR3 contains 12 residues. The CDR3 DNA reads TGTGCCAGCAGCCCGCTAGGAGGGGAGCAGTTCTTC. Translated: CASSPLGGEQFF.

The chain joins TRBV27 to TRBJ1-1, with D perhaps TRBD1 (6 bases). The V and J ends lost 1 base and 8 bases respectively, with 11 bases between them. Germline CDR1 and CDR2: MNHEY and SMNVEV (reference sequence). The CDR3 totals 13 residues. CDR3 coding DNA: TGTGCCAGCAGTTTATATGAAAGGGGGGAAGCTTTCTTT. Its translation is CASSLYERGEAFF.

The gene calls are TRBV2 and TRBJ2-1; 14 nucleotides match TRBD2. The junction had 5 bases not matched to a gene; V was cut back by 11 bases and J by 14 bases. Germline V gene sequence: CDR1 SNHLY, CDR2 FYNNEI. The CDR3 loop spans 11 amino acids. The CDR3 is CASQTSGREFF. CDR3 in DNA: TGTGCCTCCCAGACTAGCGGGAGGGAGTTCTTC.

CDR3 loop: CASSLAPSGTGELFF. DNA of the CDR3: TGCGCCAGCAGCTTGGCCCCTAGCGGTACCGGGGAGCTGTTTTTT. This chain joins TRBV5-1 and TRBJ2-2, with 7 bases matching TRBD2. Trimming at V came to 0 bases and at J to 5 bases, leaving 4 bases not matched to a gene. The CDR3 runs 15 residues. Germline lookup yields CDR1 SGHRS and CDR2 YFSETQ.

This chain links TRBV6-6 with TRBJ1-5, with TRBD1 matching 7 bases. The CDR3 is 16 residues long. With 2 bases clipped from V and 4 bases from J, the junction kept 8 bases outside the gene matches. CDR1 and CDR2 from the germline V gene are MNHNY and SVGAGI (reference sequence). The CDR3 sequence: CASSYRQGSGNQPQHF. The CDR3 DNA is TGTGCCAGCAGTTACCGACAGGGATCGGGTAATCAGCCCCAGCATTTT.

The gene calls are TRBV5-1 and TRBJ2-6; D remains unclear. Germline V lookup: CDR1 SGHRS, CDR2 YFSETQ. This CDR3 is 14 amino acids long. V was trimmed by 1 base and J by 3 bases, leaving 5 bases between them. CDR3 sequence: CASSLLNGANVLTF. The CDR3 DNA sequence: TGCGCCAGCAGCTTGTTAAATGGGGCCAACGTCCTGACTTTC.

This chain uses TRBV6-5 with TRBJ1-5, with a weak D call TRBD1 (6 bases). The germline gives CDR1 MNHEY, CDR2 SVGAGI. Trimming removed 6 bases at V and 5 bases at J, with 11 bases between. The CDR3 consists of 13 residues. The CDR3 DNA reads as TGTGCCAGCAGACAGGACAGAGATCAGCCCCAGCATTTT. This sequence encodes CASRQDRDQPQHF.

The chain employs TRBV25-1 and TRBJ2-6, with a possible D match to TRBD1 (6 bases). The CDR3 consists of 14 residues. From germline, CDR1 is MGHDK and CDR2 SYGVNS. V shed 10 bases and J shed 1 base, with 11 bases lying between them. CDR3 in DNA: TGTGCCACCAAGGGGGAGTCTGGGGCCAACGTCCTGACTTTC. This encodes CATKGESGANVLTF.

The chain carries TRBV25-1 and TRBJ2-5, with a tentative D call TRBD1 (5 bases). V lost 5 bases and J lost 7, with 14 bases in between. CDR1 MGHDK and CDR2 SYGVNS come from the germline V gene. CDR3 length: 13 amino acids. The CDR3 DNA sequence: TGTGCCAGCAGTTTTCAGGGCAAGGGGACCCAGTACTTC. It translates to CASSFQGKGTQYF.